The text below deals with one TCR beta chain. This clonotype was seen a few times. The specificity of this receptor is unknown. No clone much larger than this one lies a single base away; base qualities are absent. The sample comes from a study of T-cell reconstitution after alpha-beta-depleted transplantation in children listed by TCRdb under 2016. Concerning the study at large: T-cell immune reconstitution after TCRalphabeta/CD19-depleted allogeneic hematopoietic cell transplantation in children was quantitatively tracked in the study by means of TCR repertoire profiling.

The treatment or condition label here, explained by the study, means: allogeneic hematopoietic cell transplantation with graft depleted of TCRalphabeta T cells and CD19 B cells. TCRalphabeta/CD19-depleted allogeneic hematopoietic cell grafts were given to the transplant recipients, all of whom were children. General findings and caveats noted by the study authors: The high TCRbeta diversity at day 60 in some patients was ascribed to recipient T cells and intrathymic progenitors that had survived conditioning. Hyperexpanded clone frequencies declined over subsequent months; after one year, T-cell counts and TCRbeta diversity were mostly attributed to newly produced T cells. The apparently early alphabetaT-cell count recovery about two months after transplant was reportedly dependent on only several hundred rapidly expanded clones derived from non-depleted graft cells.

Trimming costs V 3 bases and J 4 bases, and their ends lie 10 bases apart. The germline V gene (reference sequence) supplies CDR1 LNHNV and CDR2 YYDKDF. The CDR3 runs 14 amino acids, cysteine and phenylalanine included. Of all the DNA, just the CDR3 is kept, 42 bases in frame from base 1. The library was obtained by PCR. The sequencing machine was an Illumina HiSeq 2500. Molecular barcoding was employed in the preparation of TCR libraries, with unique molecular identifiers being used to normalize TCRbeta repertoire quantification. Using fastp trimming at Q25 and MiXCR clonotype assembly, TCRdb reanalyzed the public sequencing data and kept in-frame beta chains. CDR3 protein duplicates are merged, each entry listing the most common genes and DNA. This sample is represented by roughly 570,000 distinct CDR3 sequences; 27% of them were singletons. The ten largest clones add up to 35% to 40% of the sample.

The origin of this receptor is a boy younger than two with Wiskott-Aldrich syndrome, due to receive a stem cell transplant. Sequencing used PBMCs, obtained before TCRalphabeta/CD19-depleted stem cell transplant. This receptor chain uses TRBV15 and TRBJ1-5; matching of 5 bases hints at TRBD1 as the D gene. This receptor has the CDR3 CATSRGEANQPQHF. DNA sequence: TGTGCCACCAGCAGGGGGGAGGCAAATCAGCCCCAGCATTTT. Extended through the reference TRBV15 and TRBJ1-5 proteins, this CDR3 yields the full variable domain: DAMVIQNPRYQVTQFGKPVTLSCSQTLNHNVMYWYQQKSSQAPKLLFHYYDKDFNNEADTPDNFQSRRPNTSFCFLDIRSPGLGDTAMYLCATSRGEANQPQHFGDGTRLSIL.